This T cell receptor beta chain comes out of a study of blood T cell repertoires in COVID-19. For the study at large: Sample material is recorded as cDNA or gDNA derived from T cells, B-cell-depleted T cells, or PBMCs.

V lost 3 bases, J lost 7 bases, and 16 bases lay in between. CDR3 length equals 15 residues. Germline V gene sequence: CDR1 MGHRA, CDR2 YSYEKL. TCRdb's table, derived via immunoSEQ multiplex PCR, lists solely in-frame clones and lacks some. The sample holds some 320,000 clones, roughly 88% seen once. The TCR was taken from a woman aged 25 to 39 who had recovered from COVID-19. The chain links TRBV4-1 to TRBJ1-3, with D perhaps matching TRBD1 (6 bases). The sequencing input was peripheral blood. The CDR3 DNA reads TGCGCCAGCAGCCAGGCTCTTGGGACATTCAACACCATATATTTT. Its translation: CASSQALGTFNTIYF.